The clone carrying this TCR beta chain has ten or more counts. Lactation, pregnancy, other autoimmune disease or uncontrolled infection excluded patients. These data belong to a study of T cells in Graves' hyperthyroidism and ophthalmopathy. Trimming removed 5 bases from V and 5 bases from J; junction bases left unmatched: 9. Germline CDR1 SGHTA, CDR2 FQGNSA. The CDR3 extends over 14 amino acids. RNA transcripts served as the template for amplifying TCR beta CDR3 regions. HTBI primers were used for first-round RT-PCR of the TCR CDR3. TCRdb processed the multiplex PCR reads anew with MiXCR; each CDR3 protein has one entry. Altogether about 350,000 distinct CDR3 sequences are present, about 18% being singletons, with the ten largest covering 34%.

Sequencing was performed on blood. The receptor comes from a woman in her thirties with Graves' hyperthyroidism that later progressed to Graves' ophthalmopathy. This chain links TRBV7-2 with TRBJ2-7, with 7 bases fitting TRBD2. This CDR3 is CASSEGGSVDEQYF. The CDR3 bases are TGTGCCAGCAGCGAGGGAGGGAGTGTCGACGAGCAGTACTTC.